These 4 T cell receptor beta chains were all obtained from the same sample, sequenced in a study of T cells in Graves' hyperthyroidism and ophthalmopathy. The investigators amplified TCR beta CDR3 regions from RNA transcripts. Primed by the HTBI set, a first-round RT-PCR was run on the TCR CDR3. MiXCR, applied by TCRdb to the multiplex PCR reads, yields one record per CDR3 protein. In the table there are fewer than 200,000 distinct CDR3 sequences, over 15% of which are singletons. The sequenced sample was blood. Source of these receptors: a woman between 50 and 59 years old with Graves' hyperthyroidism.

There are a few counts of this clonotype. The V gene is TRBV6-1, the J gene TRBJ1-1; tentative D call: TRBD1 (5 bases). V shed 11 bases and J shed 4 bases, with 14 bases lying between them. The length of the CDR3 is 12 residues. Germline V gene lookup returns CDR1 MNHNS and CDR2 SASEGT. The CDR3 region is CAGRGRLTEAFF. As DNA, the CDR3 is TGTGCCGGGCGGGGACGGCTCACTGAAGCTTTCTTT.

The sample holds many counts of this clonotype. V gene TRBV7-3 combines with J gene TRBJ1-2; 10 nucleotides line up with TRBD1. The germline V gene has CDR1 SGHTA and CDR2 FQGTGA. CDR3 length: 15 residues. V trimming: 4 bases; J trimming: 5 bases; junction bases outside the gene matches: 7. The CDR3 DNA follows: TGTGCCAGCAGCTCATCACCGGGACAGGGGTATGGCTACACCTTC. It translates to CASSSSPGQGYGYTF.

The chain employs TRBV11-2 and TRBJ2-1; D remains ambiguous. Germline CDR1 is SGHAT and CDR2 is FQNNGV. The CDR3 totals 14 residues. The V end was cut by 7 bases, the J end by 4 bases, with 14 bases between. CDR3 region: CASTPSHVYNEQFF. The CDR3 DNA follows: TGTGCCAGCACCCCGTCTCACGTTTACAATGAGCAGTTCTTC.

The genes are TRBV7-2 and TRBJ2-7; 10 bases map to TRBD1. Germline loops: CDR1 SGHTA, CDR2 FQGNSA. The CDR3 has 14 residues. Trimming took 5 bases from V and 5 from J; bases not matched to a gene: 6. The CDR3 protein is CASSAGTGDDEQYF. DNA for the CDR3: TGTGCCAGCAGCGCCGGGACAGGGGACGACGAGCAGTACTTC.